The clone carrying this TCR beta chain was detected only a few times. The antigen is not known. For every donor, a draw yielded roughly 10 milliliters of peripheral blood. This CDR3 comprises 15 residues. Germline CDR1 is MNHEY and CDR2 is SVGAGI. V was pared by 2 bases and J by 8 bases, with 8 bases of the junction left unmatched. Through a sample-barcoded 5' primer and a J-beta primer mix, a second PCR was run for about 7 to 12 cycles. Each cDNA was tagged by a template-switch adaptor containing 12 random nucleotides. In TCRdb, the 5' RACE reads were re-called with MiXCR into one record per CDR3 protein. Of some 1.4 million distinct CDR3 sequences in the sample, 42% are singletons; the top ten hold 7.9%. The data were obtained in a study of blood T cells in healthy people across ages. Study overall: About one barcoded beta molecule was captured per two T cells (by template switching). Notes on the study in general: Roughly linear declines in TCR beta diversity per million T cells occurred with age.

The specimen was blood. The source is a woman under 30 in good health. V gene TRBV6-5 combines with J gene TRBJ2-1; 8 nucleotides line up with TRBD1. The CDR3 DNA reads as TGTGCCAGCAGTTACCCCGGGCAGGGGGCCGATGAGCAGTTCTTC. This sequence encodes CASSYPGQGADEQFF.